The 9 T cell receptor beta chains below come from one sample, sequenced in a study of monozygotic twins with cystic fibrosis. Produced via immunoSEQ multiplex PCR; TCRdb's table is partial and in-frame only. Seen here are around 15,000 clones, 80% to 90% observed once, and the top ten hold about 0.73%. The source material was blood. The receptor source for this set is a boy aged 5 to 17 with cystic fibrosis.

The chain couples TRBV7-2 to TRBJ2-6; D gene unclear. CDR3 length equals 18 residues. V lost 0 bases and J 4 bases, leaving 16 bases between the germline ends. From germline, CDR1 is SGHTA and CDR2 FQGNSA. The CDR3 loop reads CASSLASLSATGANVLTF. In DNA form, the CDR3 reads TGTGCCAGCAGCTTAGCCTCCCTCTCGGCGACGGGGGCCAACGTCCTGACTTTC.

This rearrangement joins TRBV15 to TRBJ1-2; a possible D gene is TRBD1 (6 bases). Between the trimmed V and J ends, which lost 5 bases and 12 bases, there was a span of 16 bases. The germline V gene encodes CDR1 LNHNV and CDR2 YYDKDF (reference sequence). The CDR3 spans 12 residues. The CDR3 DNA follows: TGTGCCACCAGCCCTACGGGGGGCGGGGACACCTTC. Translating it yields CATSPTGGGDTF.

The chain employs TRBV15 and TRBJ2-1; no reliable D call. CDR3 length equals 12 residues. The germline V and J ends were trimmed by 4 bases and 11 bases, with 12 bases remaining between them. The germline V gene encodes CDR1 LNHNV and CDR2 YYDKDF (reference sequence). CDR3 region: CATSIAGGQQFF. For the CDR3, the DNA is TGTGCCACCAGCATAGCCGGTGGCCAGCAGTTCTTC.

J is TRBJ2-3 and V is TRBV7-9, with a possible D match to TRBD1 (6 bases). Deletions cut 5 bases from V and 2 bases from J, with 17 bases between. This CDR3 is built from 16 residues. Per germline, CDR1 SEHNR and CDR2 FQNEAQ (reference sequence). The CDR3 loop is CASSPPFGQYTDTQYF. In nucleotides, the CDR3 is TGTGCCAGCAGCCCCCCTTTTGGACAGTACACAGATACGCAGTATTTT.

The sample holds a few counts of this clone. The chain carries TRBV2 and TRBJ2-3; the D is unclear. The length of the CDR3 is 11 residues. The germline CDR1 and CDR2 sequences are SNHLY and FYNNEI. V was cut by 3 bases and J by 6 bases, with 4 bases left in between. The DNA for the CDR3 is TGTGCCAGCAGTGACGGGGATACGCAGTATTTT. Translating gives CASSDGDTQYF.

J is TRBJ2-7 and V is TRBV7-3; D uncertain. The V gene's germline CDR1 is SGHTA and CDR2 FQGTGA. With 0 bases removed from V and 5 bases from J, the gap between germline ends came to 11 bases. The CDR3 length is 14 residues. For the CDR3, the DNA is TGTGCCAGCAGCTTAACGGGCACAAGGGACGAGCAGTACTTC. Encoded protein: CASSLTGTRDEQYF.

The chain combines TRBV30 with TRBJ2-5, with no clear D. Trimming stripped 1 base from V and 2 bases from J, with 8 bases between. Germline values: CDR1 GTSNPN, CDR2 SVGIG (reference sequence). The CDR3 runs 13 residues. The CDR3 DNA is TGTGCCTGGAGTGGGCAGAGTCAAGAGACCCAGTACTTC. Amino acid sequence: CAWSGQSQETQYF.

This clone was found a few times. CDR3 coding DNA: TGTGCCAGCAGCCCTCTCAGGCGGGGCGCGGATGGCTACACCTTC. Its translation is CASSPLRRGADGYTF. The chain employs TRBV14 and TRBJ1-2; tentative D call: TRBD1 (5 bases). This CDR3 has 15 amino acids. Per germline, CDR1 SGHDN and CDR2 FVKESK. The ends were cut back, 4 bases at V and 6 bases at J, with 18 bases in the middle.

The gene calls are TRBV20-1 and TRBJ2-5; D not certain. Germline CDR1 is DFQATT and CDR2 is SNEGSKA (reference sequence). The V gene lost 3 bases and the J gene lost 5 bases, with 4 bases spanning the gap. This CDR3 contains 10 residues. CDR3 loop: CSARGETQYF. CDR3 nucleotide sequence: TGCAGTGCTAGGGGGGAGACCCAGTACTTC.